The sequence of this T cell receptor beta chain was determined in a study of blood T cell repertoires in COVID-19. The length of the CDR3 is 14 residues. The germline gives CDR1 MNHEY, CDR2 SVGAGI. Trimming removed 6 bases from V and 2 bases from J; junction bases left unmatched: 4. About this clone itself: Additional DNA sequences in this sample encode the identical CDR3.

Method: immunoSEQ multiplex PCR; TCRdb's copy keeps in-frame clones and lacks some. The repertoire holds some 190,000 clones, approximately 91% seen once, with approximately 1.1% in the top ten. The chain is built from TRBV6-5 and TRBJ2-7; the match to TRBD1 covers 10 bases. Sample: peripheral blood. The TCR was taken from a man aged 25 to 40 with acute or convalescent COVID-19. The CDR3 here is CASSSTGGPYEQYF. Here the CDR3 DNA reads TGTGCCAGCAGCTCGACAGGGGGCCCCTACGAGCAGTACTTC.